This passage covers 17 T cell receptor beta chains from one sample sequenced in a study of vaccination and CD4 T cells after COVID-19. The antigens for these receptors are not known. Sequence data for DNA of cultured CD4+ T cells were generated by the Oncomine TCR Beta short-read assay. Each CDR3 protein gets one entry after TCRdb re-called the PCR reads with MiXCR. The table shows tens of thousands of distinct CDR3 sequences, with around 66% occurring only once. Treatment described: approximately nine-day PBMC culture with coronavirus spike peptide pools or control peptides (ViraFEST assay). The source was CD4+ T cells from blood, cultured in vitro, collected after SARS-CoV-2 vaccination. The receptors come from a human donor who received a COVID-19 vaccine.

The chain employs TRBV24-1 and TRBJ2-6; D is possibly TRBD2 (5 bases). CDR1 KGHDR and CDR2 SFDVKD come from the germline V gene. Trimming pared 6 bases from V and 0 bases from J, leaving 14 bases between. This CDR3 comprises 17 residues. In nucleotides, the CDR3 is TGTGCCACCAGTTCAAGGACGGGAAGCTCTGGGGCCAACGTCCTGACTTTC. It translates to CATSSRTGSSGANVLTF.

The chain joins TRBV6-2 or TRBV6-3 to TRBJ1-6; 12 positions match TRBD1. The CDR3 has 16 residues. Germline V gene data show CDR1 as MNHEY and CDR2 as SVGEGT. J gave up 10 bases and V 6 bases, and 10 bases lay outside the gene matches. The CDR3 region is CASRFGRDRGLSPLHF. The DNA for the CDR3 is TGTGCCAGCAGATTCGGAAGGGACAGGGGGCTCTCACCCCTCCACTTT.

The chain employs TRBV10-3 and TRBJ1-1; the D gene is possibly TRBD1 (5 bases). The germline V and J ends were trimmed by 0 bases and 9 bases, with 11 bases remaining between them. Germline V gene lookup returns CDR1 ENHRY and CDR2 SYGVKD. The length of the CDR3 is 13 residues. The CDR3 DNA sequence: TGTGCCATCAGTGAGTCGACAGAAACAAAAGCTTTCTTT. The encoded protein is CAISESTETKAFF.

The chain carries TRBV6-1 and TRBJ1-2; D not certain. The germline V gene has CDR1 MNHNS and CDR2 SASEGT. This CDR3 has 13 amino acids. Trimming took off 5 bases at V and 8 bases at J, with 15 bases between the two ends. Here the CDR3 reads CASSPIDTAGYTF. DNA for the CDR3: TGTGCCAGCAGTCCCATTGACACGGCCGGCTACACCTTC.

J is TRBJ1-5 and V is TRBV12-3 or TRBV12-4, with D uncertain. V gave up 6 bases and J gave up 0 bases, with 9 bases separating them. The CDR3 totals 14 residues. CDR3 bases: TGTGCCAGCAGGGCTGGGGTTAGCAATCAGCCCCAGCATTTT. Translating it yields CASRAGVSNQPQHF.

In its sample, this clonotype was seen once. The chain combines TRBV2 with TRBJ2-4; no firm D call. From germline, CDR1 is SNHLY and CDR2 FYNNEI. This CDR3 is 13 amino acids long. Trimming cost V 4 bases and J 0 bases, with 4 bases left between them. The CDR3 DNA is TGTGCCAGCAGTGCTCTAGCCAAAAACATTCAGTACTTC. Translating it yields CASSALAKNIQYF.

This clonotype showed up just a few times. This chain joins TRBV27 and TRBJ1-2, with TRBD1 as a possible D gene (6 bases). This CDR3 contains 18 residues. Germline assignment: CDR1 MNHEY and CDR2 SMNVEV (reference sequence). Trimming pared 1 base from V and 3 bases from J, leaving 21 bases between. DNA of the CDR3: TGTGCCAGCAGTTTATACCCCGTCTCTCCACAGGGACACTATGGCTACACCTTC. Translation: CASSLYPVSPQGHYGYTF.

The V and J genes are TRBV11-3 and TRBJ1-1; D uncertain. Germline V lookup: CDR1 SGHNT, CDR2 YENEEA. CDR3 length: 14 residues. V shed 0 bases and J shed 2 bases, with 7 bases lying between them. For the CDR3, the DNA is TGTGCCAGCAGCTTAGATCCAGCAAACACTGAAGCTTTCTTT. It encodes CASSLDPANTEAFF.

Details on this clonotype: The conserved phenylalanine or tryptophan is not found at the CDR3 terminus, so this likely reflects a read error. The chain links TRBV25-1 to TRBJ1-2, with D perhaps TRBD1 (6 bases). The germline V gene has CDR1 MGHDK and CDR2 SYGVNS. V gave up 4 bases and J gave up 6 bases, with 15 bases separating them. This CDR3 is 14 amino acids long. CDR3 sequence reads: CASSVQGFDNGYTS. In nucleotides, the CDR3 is TGTGCCAGCAGTGTGCAGGGGTTTGACAATGGCTACACCTCC.

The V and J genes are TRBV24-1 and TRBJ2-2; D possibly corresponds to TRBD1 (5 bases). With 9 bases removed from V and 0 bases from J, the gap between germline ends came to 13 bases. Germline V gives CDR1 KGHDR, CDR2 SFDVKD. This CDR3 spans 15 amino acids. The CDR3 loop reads CATGRGNSNTGELFF. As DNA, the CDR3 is TGTGCCACCGGAAGGGGAAATTCGAACACCGGGGAGCTGTTTTTT.

CDR3 residues: CASSPGARRSSNEKLFF. CDR3 DNA: TGTGCCAGCAGCCCCGGGGCGAGGCGCAGTTCTAATGAAAAACTGTTTTTT. This chain links TRBV28 with TRBJ1-4, with D perhaps matching TRBD1 (5 bases). The CDR3 extends over 17 amino acids. Germline values: CDR1 MDHEN, CDR2 SYDVKM. V lost 6 bases to trimming and J lost 3 bases, with 20 bases between them.

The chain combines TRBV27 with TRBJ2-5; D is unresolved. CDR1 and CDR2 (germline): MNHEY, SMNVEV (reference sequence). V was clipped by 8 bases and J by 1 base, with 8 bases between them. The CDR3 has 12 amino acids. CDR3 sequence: CASGDRQETQYF. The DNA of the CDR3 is TGTGCCAGCGGCGACCGCCAAGAGACCCAGTACTTC.

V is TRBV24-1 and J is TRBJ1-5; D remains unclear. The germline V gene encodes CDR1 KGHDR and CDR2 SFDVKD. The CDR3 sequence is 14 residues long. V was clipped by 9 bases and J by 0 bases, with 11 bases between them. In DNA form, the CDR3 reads TGTGCCACCGGGATGGGATCTAGCAATCAGCCCCAGCATTTT. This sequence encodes CATGMGSSNQPQHF.

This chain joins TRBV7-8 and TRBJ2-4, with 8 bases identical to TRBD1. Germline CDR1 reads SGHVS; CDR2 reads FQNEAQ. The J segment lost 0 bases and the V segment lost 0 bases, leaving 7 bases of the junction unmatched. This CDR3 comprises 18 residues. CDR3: CASSLARTGLLAKNIQYF. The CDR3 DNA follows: TGTGCCAGCAGCTTAGCCCGGACAGGGCTCTTAGCCAAAAACATTCAGTACTTC.

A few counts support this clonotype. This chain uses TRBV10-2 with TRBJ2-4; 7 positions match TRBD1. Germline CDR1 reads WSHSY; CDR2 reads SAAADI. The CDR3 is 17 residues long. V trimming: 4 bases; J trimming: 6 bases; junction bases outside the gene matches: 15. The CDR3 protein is CASSVPSPGGRRNIQYF. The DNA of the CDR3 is TGCGCCAGCAGTGTACCTTCTCCAGGGGGTCGGCGAAACATTCAGTACTTC.

CDR3: CASSTDTNTEAFF. DNA for the CDR3: TGTGCCAGCAGTACGGACACGAACACTGAAGCTTTCTTT. The genes are TRBV2 and TRBJ1-1, with D maybe TRBD1 (5 bases). This CDR3 is built from 13 residues. Trimming stripped 5 bases from V and 1 base from J, with 8 bases between. Germline CDR1 SNHLY, CDR2 FYNNEI.

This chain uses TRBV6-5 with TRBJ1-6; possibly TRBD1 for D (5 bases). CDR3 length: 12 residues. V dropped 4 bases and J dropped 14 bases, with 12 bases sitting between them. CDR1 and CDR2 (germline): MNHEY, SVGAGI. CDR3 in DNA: TGTGCCAGCAGTTTTCAGGGAAATTCCCTCCACTTT. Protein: CASSFQGNSLHF.